These 8 T cell receptor beta chains came from one sample sequenced in a study of shared T cell receptors in the human thymus. Clones were read by immunoSEQ multiplex PCR, and TCRdb kept only the in-frame ones, dropping some. The data show around 730,000 clones, 70% to 90% seen once. The data also belong to a second study, concerning human thymus T cells.

Source material: thymocytes. These TCRs come from a girl in the first two years of life with a congenital heart defect.

CDR3 in amino acids: CASSSGTGTEAFF. The CDR3 nucleotides are TGTGCCAGCAGCTCGGGCACAGGAACTGAAGCTTTCTTT. V gene TRBV7-6 combines with J gene TRBJ1-1; tentatively, D is TRBD1 (5 bases). In germline, CDR1 is SGHVS, CDR2 FNYEAQ. The CDR3 is made up of 13 amino acids. Between the trimmed V and J ends, which lost 4 bases and 5 bases, there was a span of 11 bases.

The chain links TRBV5-5 to TRBJ1-2; the D is unclear. V was clipped by 0 bases and J by 3 bases, with 15 bases between them. Germline V gene lookup returns CDR1 SGHKS and CDR2 YYEKEE (reference sequence). The CDR3 sequence is 16 residues long. This chain's CDR3 is CASSLAASGIYYGYTF. In DNA form, the CDR3 reads TGTGCCAGCAGCTTGGCGGCGTCGGGGATTTACTATGGCTACACCTTC.

The CDR3 here is CASSERRQTDYEQYF. CDR3 sequence (DNA): TGTGCCAGCAGTGAGAGAAGACAGACAGACTACGAGCAGTACTTC. The chain joins TRBV6-1 to TRBJ2-7; D possibly corresponds to TRBD1 (5 bases). CDR1 and CDR2 (germline): MNHNS, SASEGT. This CDR3 spans 15 amino acids. V was cut by 3 bases and J by 3 bases, with 15 bases left in between.

The chain links TRBV5-1 to TRBJ1-5; unclear D gene. With 4 bases removed from V and 5 bases from J, the gap between germline ends came to 16 bases. There are 15 residues in the CDR3. Germline loops: CDR1 SGHRS, CDR2 YFSETQ. The CDR3 region is CASSPGWSPDQPQHF. In DNA, the CDR3 is TGCGCCAGCAGCCCCGGTTGGAGTCCAGATCAGCCCCAGCATTTT.

This chain's CDR3 is CASSQPTREKTNYGYTF. CDR3 nucleotides: TGCGCCAGCAGCCAACCCACCCGGGAAAAGACTAACTATGGCTACACCTTC. The chain is built from TRBV4-1 and TRBJ1-2; unclear D gene. Germline lookup yields CDR1 MGHRA and CDR2 YSYEKL. The CDR3 runs 17 residues. V was cut by 2 bases and J by 0 bases, with 16 bases left in between.

This clone was recorded once. This chain links TRBV4-3 with TRBJ2-1, with D unresolved. The CDR3 loop spans 13 amino acids. Per the germline V gene, CDR1 is LGHNA and CDR2 is YSLEER. With 1 base removed from V and 5 bases from J, the gap between germline ends came to 6 bases. The CDR3 DNA reads as TGCGCCAGCAGCCAAGCCGCAGACAATGAGCAGTTCTTC. Protein: CASSQAADNEQFF.

A word on this clone: At one boundary the junction diverges from the germline segment, which might be a read error. The rearrangement links TRBV7-7 to TRBJ2-7; TRBD1 might be the D (5 bases). This CDR3 is 15 amino acids long. Looked up from germline, CDR1 is SSHAT and CDR2 is FNYEAQ (reference sequence). CDR3 DNA sequence: TGTGCTAGCAGCTTAGGCAGGGAAGATCGCTACGAGCAGTACTTC. Its protein product is CASSLGREDRYEQYF.

J is TRBJ2-7 and V is TRBV4-1; 8 bases fit TRBD1. Germline-derived CDR1 and CDR2 are MGHRA and YSYEKL. The CDR3 sequence is 15 residues long. Trimming at V came to 2 bases and at J to 6 bases, leaving 9 bases not matched to a gene. CDR3 DNA sequence: TGCGCCAGCAGCCAACCAACCCGGGACAGGCGCGAGCAGTACTTC. Translation gives CASSQPTRDRREQYF.